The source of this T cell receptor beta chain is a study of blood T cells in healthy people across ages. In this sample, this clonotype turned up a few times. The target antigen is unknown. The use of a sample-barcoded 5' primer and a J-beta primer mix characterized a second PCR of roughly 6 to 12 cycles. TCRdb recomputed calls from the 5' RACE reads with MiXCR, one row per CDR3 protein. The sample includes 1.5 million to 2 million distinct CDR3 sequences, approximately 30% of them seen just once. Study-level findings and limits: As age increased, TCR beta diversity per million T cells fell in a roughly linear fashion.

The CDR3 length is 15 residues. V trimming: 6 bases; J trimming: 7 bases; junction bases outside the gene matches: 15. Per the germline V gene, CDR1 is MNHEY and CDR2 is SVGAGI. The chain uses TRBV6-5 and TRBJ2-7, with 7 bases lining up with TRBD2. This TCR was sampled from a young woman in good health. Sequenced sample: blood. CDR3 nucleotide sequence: TGTGCCAGCAGCCCCCGCGGGGGTACTTACAATGAGCAGTACTTC. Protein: CASSPRGGTYNEQYF.